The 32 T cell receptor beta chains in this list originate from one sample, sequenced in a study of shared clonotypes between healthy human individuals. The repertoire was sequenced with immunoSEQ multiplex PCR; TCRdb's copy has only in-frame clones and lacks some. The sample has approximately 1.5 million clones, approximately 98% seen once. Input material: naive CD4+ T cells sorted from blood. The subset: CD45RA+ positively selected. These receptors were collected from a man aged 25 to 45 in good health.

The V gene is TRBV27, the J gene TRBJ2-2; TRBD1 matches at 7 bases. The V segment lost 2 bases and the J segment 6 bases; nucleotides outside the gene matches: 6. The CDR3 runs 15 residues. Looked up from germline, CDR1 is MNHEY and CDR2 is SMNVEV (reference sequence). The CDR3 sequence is CASSLRGQRAGELFF. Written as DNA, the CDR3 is TGTGCCAGCAGTTTAAGGGGACAGAGGGCCGGGGAGCTGTTTTTT.

The CDR3 DNA sequence: TGTGCCAGCAGGCGTGTTGTCACCGGGGAGCTGTTTTTT. This translates into CASRRVVTGELFF. The chain recombines TRBV28 with TRBJ2-2; no clear D. Trimming left V 6 bases short and J 4 bases short, with 9 bases between. Germline CDR1 is MDHEN and CDR2 is SYDVKM. This CDR3 comprises 13 residues.

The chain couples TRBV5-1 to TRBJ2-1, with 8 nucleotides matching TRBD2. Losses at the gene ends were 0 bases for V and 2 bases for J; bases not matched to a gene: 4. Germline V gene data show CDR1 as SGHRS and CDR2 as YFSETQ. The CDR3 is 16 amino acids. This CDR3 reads CASSLGLAQTYNEQFF. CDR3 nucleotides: TGCGCCAGCAGCTTGGGACTAGCGCAAACCTACAATGAGCAGTTCTTC.

The CDR3 DNA follows: TGTGCCAGCAGCTCTGGGCCTGCGGACACTGAAGCTTTCTTT. Translation: CASSSGPADTEAFF. The chain links TRBV5-4 to TRBJ1-1; no clear D. The CDR3 is 14 residues long. The germline V and J ends were trimmed by 3 bases and 3 bases, with 12 bases remaining between them. Germline V CDR1 and CDR2: SGHNT, YYREEE (reference sequence).

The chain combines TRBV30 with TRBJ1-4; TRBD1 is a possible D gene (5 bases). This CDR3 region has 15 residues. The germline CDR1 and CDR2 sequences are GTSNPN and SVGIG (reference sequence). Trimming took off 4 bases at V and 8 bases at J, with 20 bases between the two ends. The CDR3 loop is CAWILRDFVVEKLFF. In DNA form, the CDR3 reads TGTGCCTGGATTCTCCGGGACTTCGTCGTAGAAAAACTGTTTTTT. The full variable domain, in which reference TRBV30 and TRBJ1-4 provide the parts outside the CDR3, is SQTIHQWPATLVQPVGSPLSLECTVEGTSNPNLYWYRQAAGRGLQLLFYSVGIGQISSEVPQNLSASRPQDRQFILSSKKLLLSDSGFYLCAWILRDFVVEKLFFGSGTQLSVL.

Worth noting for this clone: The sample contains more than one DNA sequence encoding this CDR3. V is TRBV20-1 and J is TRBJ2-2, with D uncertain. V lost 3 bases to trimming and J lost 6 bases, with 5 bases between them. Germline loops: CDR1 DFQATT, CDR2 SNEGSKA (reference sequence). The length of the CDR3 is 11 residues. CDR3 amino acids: CSASGPGELFF. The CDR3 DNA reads TGCAGTGCTAGTGGTCCCGGGGAGCTGTTTTTT.

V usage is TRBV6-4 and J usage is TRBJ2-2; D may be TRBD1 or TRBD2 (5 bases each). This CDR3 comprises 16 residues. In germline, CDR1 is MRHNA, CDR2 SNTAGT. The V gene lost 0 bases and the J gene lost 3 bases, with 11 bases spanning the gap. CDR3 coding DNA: TGTGCCAGCAGTGACTCGAGCACGGGACACACCGGGGAGCTGTTTTTT. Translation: CASSDSSTGHTGELFF.

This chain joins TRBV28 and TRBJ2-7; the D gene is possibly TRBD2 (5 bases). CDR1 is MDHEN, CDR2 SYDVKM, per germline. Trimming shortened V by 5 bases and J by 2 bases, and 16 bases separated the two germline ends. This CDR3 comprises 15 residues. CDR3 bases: TGTGCCAGCAGTCCCTCTGGGGTCGGGACCTACGAGCAGTACTTC. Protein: CASSPSGVGTYEQYF.

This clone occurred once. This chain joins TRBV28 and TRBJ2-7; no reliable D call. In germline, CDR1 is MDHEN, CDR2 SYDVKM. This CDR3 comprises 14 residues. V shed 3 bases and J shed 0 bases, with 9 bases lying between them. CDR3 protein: CASSFTELSYEQYF. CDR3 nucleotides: TGTGCCAGCAGTTTTACAGAGCTCTCCTACGAGCAGTACTTC.

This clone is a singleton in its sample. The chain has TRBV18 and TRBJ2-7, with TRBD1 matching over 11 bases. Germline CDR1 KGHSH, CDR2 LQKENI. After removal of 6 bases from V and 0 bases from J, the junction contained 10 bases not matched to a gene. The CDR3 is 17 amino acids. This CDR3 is CASSLSAGTGGSYEQYF. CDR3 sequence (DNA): TGTGCCAGCTCGCTCTCGGCCGGGACAGGGGGCTCCTACGAGCAGTACTTC. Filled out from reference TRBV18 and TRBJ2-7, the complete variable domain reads NAGVMQNPRHLVRRRGQEARLRCSPMKGHSHVYWYRQLPEEGLKFMVYLQKENIIDESGMPKERFSAEFPKEGPSILRIQQVVRGDSAAYFCASSLSAGTGGSYEQYFGPGTRLTVT.

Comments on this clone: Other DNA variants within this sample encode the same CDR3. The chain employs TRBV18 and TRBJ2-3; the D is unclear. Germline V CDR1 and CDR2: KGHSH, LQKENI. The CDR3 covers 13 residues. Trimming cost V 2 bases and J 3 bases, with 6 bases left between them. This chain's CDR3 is CASSPRETDTQYF. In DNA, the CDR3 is TGTGCCAGCTCACCAAGGGAAACAGATACGCAGTATTTT.

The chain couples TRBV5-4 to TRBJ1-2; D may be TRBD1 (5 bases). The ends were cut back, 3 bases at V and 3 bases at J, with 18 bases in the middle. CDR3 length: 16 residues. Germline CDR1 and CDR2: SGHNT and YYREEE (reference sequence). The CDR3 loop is CASSSLYQQGDYGYTF. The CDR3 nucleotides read TGTGCCAGCAGCTCACTCTACCAGCAGGGTGACTATGGCTACACCTTC.

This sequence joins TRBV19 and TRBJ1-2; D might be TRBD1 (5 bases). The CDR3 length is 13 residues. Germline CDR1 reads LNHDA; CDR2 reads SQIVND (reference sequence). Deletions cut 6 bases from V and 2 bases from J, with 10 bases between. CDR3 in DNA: TGTGCCAGTAGCGAGACAGCAAACTATGGCTACACCTTC. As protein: CASSETANYGYTF.

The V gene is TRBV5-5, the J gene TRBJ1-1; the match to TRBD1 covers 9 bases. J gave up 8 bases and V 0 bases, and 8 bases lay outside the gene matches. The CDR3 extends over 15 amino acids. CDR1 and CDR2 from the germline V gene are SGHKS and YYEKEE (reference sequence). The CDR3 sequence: CASSLAPGQGSEAFF. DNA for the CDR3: TGTGCCAGCAGCTTGGCGCCGGGACAGGGTTCAGAAGCTTTCTTT.

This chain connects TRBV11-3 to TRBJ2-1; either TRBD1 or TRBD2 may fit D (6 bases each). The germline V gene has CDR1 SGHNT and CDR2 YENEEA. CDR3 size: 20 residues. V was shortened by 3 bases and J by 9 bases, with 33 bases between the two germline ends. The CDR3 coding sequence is TGTGCCAGCAGCTTTCCCAAAGGGGGGCGACTAGGAAGGTGTCACTCTGAGCAGTTCTTC. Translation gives CASSFPKGGRLGRCHSEQFF.

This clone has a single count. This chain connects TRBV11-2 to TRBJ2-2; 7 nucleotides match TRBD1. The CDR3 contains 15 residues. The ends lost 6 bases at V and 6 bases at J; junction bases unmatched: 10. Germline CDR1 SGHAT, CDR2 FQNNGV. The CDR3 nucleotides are TGTGCCAGCAGGCCGACAGGGCGGCGAGCCGGGGAGCTGTTTTTT. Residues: CASRPTGRRAGELFF.

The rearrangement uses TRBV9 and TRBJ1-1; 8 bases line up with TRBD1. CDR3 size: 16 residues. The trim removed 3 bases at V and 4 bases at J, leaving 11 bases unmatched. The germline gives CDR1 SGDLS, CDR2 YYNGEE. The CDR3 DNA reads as TGTGCCAGCAGCGCCCTCAGGGGGCTGGGCGGCACTGAAGCTTTCTTT. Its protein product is CASSALRGLGGTEAFF.

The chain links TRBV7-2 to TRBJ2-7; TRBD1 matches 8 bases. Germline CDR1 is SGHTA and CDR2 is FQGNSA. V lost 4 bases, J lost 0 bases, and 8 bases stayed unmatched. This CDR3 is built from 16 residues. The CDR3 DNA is TGTGCCAGCAGCTCCCCGGGACAGGAACGCTCCTACGAGCAGTACTTC. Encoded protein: CASSSPGQERSYEQYF.

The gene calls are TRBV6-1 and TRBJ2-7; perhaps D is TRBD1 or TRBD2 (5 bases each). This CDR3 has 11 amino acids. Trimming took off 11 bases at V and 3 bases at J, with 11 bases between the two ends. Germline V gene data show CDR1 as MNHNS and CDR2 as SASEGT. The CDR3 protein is CARGPHYEQYF. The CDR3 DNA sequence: TGTGCCCGGGGCCCTCACTACGAGCAGTACTTC.

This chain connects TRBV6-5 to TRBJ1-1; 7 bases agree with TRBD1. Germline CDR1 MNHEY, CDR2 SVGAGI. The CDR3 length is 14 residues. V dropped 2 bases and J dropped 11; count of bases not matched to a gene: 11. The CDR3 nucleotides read TGTGCCAGCAGTTACGACAGGGCACATCGTGGGGCTTTCTTT. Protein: CASSYDRAHRGAFF.

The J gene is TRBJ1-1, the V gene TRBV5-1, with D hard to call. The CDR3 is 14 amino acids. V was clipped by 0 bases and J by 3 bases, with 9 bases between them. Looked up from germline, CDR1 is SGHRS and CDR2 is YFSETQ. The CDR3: CASSLGLIDTEAFF. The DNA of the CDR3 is TGCGCCAGCAGCTTGGGACTTATAGACACTGAAGCTTTCTTT.

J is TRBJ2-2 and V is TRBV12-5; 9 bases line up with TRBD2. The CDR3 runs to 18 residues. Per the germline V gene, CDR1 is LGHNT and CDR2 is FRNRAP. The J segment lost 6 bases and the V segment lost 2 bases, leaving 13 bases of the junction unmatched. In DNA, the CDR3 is TGTGCTAGTGGTTTGATCATTAGTCTTAGCGGGAGACCCGGGGAGCTGTTTTTT. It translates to CASGLIISLSGRPGELFF. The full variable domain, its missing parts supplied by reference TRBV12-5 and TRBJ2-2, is DARVTQTPRHKVTEMGQEVTMRCQPILGHNTVFWYRQTMMQGLELLAYFRNRAPLDDSGMPKDRFSAEMPDATLATLKIQPSEPRDSAVYFCASGLIISLSGRPGELFFGEGSRLTVL.

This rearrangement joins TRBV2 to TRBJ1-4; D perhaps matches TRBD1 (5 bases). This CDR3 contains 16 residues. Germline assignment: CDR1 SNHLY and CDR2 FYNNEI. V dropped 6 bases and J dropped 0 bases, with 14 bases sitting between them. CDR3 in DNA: TGTGCCAGCAGAGATCTAAGACAGACAACTAATGAAAAACTGTTTTTT. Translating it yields CASRDLRQTTNEKLFF.

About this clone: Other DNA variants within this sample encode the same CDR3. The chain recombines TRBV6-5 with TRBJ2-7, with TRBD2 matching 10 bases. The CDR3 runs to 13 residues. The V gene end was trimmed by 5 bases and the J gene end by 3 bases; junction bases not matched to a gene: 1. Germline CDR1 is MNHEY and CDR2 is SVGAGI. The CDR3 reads CASSRTSGYEQYF. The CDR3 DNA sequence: TGTGCCAGCAGTCGGACTAGCGGCTACGAGCAGTACTTC.

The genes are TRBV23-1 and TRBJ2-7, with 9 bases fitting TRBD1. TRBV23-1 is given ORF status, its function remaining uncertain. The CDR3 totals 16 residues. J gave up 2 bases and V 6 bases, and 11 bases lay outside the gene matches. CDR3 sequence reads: CASRLTTRDRAYEQYF. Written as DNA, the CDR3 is TGCGCCAGCAGGTTAACTACCCGGGACAGGGCCTACGAGCAGTACTTC.

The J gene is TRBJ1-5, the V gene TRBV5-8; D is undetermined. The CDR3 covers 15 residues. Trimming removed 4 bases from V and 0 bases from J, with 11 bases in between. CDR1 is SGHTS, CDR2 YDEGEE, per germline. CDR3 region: CASSHGPDSNQPQHF. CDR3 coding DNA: TGTGCCAGCAGCCACGGACCTGATAGCAATCAGCCCCAGCATTTT.

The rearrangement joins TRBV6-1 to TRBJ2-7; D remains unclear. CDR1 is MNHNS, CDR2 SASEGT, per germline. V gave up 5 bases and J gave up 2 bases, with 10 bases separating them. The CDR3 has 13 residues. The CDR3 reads CASSYNRAYEQYF. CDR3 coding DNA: TGTGCCAGCAGTTATAACAGAGCCTACGAGCAGTACTTC.

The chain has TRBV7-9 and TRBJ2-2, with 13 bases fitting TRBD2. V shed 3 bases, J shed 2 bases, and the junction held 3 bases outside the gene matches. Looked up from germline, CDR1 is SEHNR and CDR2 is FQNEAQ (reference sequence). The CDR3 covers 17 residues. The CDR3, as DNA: TGTGCCAGCAGCTTCGGGACTAGCGGGGTTAACACCGGGGAGCTGTTTTTT. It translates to CASSFGTSGVNTGELFF.

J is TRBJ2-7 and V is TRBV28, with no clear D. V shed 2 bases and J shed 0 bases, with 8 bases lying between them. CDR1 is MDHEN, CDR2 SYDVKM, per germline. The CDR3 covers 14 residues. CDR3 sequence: CASSLPHSSYEQYF. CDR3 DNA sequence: TGTGCCAGCAGTTTACCCCATAGCTCCTACGAGCAGTACTTC. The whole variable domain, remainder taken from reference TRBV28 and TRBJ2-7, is DVKVTQSSRYLVKRTGEKVFLECVQDMDHENMFWYRQDPGLGLRLIYFSYDVKMKEKGDIPEGYSVSREKKERFSLILESASTNQTSMYLCASSLPHSSYEQYFGPGTRLTVT.

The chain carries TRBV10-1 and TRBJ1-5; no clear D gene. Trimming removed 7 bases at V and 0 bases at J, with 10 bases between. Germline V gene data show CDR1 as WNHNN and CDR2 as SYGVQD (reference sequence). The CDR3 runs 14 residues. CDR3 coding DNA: TGCGCCAGCACCCCGGAATGTAGCAATCAGCCCCAGCATTTT. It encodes CASTPECSNQPQHF.

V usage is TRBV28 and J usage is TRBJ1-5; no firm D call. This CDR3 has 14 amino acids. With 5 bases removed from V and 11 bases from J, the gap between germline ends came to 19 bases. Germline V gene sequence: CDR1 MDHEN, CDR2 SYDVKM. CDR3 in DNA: TGTGCCAGCAGTCCTCCTTTGGATCTCCGGGCCCAGCATTTT. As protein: CASSPPLDLRAQHF.

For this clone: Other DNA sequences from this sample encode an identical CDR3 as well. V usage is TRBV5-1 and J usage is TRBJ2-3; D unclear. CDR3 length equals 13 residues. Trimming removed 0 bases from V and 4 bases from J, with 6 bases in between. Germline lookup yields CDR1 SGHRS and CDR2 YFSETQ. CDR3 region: CASSLGLSDTQYF. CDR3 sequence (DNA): TGCGCCAGCAGCTTGGGTCTTTCAGATACGCAGTATTTT.